This entry describes one T cell receptor (beta chain). The antigen remains unidentified. The sample is drawn from a study of graft-versus-host responses after intestinal transplantation. Overall study results and limits: Some GvH clones were seen earlier in gut or blood, suggesting intestinal origin.

Libraries were prepared by immunoSEQ multiplex PCR; TCRdb keeps only in-frame clonotypes and omits some of them. This table has about 98,000 clones, roughly 88% appearing once. CDR1 is SGDLS and CDR2 is YYNGEE in the germline V gene. The CDR3 contains 16 residues. V was clipped by 4 bases and J by 0 bases; unmatched bases: 9. The sample consisted of PBMCs, taken 255 days after intestinal transplant. This chain connects TRBV9 to TRBJ1-1, with 7 bases fitting TRBD1. The clonotype originates from a human patient who received an intestinal transplant, so some T cells may come from the graft donor. CDR3 loop: CASSPTGQVMNTEAFF. CDR3 DNA: TGTGCCAGCAGCCCCACCGGACAGGTTATGAACACTGAAGCTTTCTTT.